The rows below give T cell receptor beta chains drawn from one sample of a study of T-cell reconstitution after alpha-beta-depleted transplantation in children. TCRdb itself ran the PCR reads through MiXCR, one entry per CDR3 protein. This table has about 370,000 distinct CDR3 sequences, roughly 21% appearing once. Sequenced here: PBMCs from the stem cell graft donor, sampled from the stem cell graft. The receptors originated from a human donor who donated a stem cell graft to a child with acute myeloid leukemia. The CDR3 runs from the conserved cysteine through the conserved F or W. A D gene is named only where the DNA matches it firmly. Only some rows state a clone size, as once, few, many or a class for expanded clones.

TRBJ2-1	TRBV12-3/TRBV12-4	TRBD2	few	TGTGCCAGCAGTTCCTTTAGCGGGGGGGGGAATGAGCAGTTCTTC	CASSSFSGGGNEQFF
TRBJ2-4	TRBV12-3/TRBV12-4	NA	NA	TGTGCCAGCAGTTTTAGCAAAAACATTCAGTACTTC	CASSFSKNIQYF
TRBJ2-5	TRBV20-1	NA	NA	TGCAGTGCTAGATCCCCAATGGGGGGCGAAGAGACCCAGTACTTC	CSARSPMGGEETQYF
TRBJ2-3	TRBV24-1	TRBD1	NA	TGTGCCACCGCTCCGGGACAGAGTGCGGATACGCAGTATTTT	CATAPGQSADTQYF
TRBJ2-1	TRBV7-9	NA	few	TGTGCCAGCAGCCCCCTCGTCCCTCAGGAGCAGTTCTTC	CASSPLVPQEQFF
TRBJ2-4	TRBV20-1	NA	few	TGCAGTGCTGGTAGCGGATTAGCCAAAAACATTCAGTACTTC	CSAGSGLAKNIQYF
TRBJ2-1	TRBV28	TRBD2	NA	TGTGCCAGCTTGGGGGGGGTCGACAATGAGCAGTTCTTC	CASLGGVDNEQFF
TRBJ2-2	TRBV10-2	NA	once	TGCGCCAGCAGTGAGTCGGCGGGGCCCTCCGGGACCGGGGAGCTGTTTTTT	CASSESAGPSGTGELFF
TRBJ2-1	TRBV5-1	NA	NA	TGCGCCAGCAGCTTGGGGGTGGGGGATTACAATGAGCAGTTCTTC	CASSLGVGDYNEQFF
TRBJ2-1	TRBV9	TRBD2	few	TGTGCCAGCAGAACTAGCGGGAGGGCCGAGGGGTACAATGAGCAGTTCTTC	CASRTSGRAEGYNEQFF
TRBJ2-7	TRBV20-1	NA	few	TGCAGTGCCCTCACACCGGCCTACGAGCAGTACTTC	CSALTPAYEQYF
TRBJ2-3	TRBV7-6	TRBD2	few	TGTGCCAGCAGCTTAGTGTCTAGCGGGAGCACAGATACGCAGTATTTT	CASSLVSSGSTDTQYF
TRBJ2-7	TRBV6-5	TRBD2	NA	TGTGCCAGCAGTTCGCAGTCTAGCGGAGACTACGAGCAGTACTTC	CASSSQSSGDYEQYF
TRBJ2-5	TRBV28	TRBD2	few	TGTGCCAGCAGTCCTCTTAGCGGGAAATTTCAAGAGACCCAGTACTTC	CASSPLSGKFQETQYF
TRBJ2-7	TRBV12-3/TRBV12-4	TRBD2	many	TGTGCCAGCAGTTTTGGGGGGGGATCCTACGAGCAGTACTTC	CASSFGGGSYEQYF
TRBJ2-2	TRBV5-1	NA	NA	TGCGCCAGCAGCTTGGACTCGCTGGTTACCGGGGAGCTGTTTTTT	CASSLDSLVTGELFF
TRBJ2-1	TRBV27	NA	few	TGTGCAGCCGGGCGGGTCCAACCCTACAATGAGCAGTTCTTC	CAAGRVQPYNEQFF
TRBJ2-2	TRBV9	TRBD2	few	TGTGCCAGCAGCGTTAGCGGGAGGGCGAACACCGGGGAGCTGTTTTTT	CASSVSGRANTGELFF
TRBJ1-2	TRBV29-1	NA	NA	TGCAGCGGCGGGACGCAGTATGGCTACACCTTC	CSGGTQYGYTF
TRBJ2-2	TRBV4-1	NA	NA	TGCGCCAGCAGCCACCCCAGGAGGAGCACCGGGGAGCTGTTTTTT	CASSHPRRSTGELFF
TRBJ2-7	TRBV28	NA	few	TGTGCCAGCAGTTTACCCGACAGGGGAGGGGAGCAGTACTTC	CASSLPDRGGEQYF
TRBJ1-1	TRBV12-3/TRBV12-4	NA	NA	TGTGCCAGCAGTGACAGCCGGACGGCAGGTAACACTGAAGCTTTCTTT	CASSDSRTAGNTEAFF
TRBJ2-3	TRBV12-3/TRBV12-4	NA	many	TGTGCCAGCAGCCCCGGACGCGATACGCAGTATTTT	CASSPGRDTQYF
TRBJ2-7	TRBV27	NA	NA	TGTGCCAGCAGCCGGCAGGGTATACGCTACGAGCAGTACTTC	CASSRQGIRYEQYF
TRBJ1-1	TRBV11-3	NA	few	TGTGCCAGCAGCTCCCTCACTGAAGCTTTCTTT	CASSSLTEAFF
TRBJ2-4	TRBV7-8	NA	NA	TGTGCCAGCAGCATAGCAATGACAGGACCCCAGGTCTTC	CASSIAMTGPQVF
TRBJ2-1	TRBV20-1	TRBD2	few	TGCAGTGCTAGAGTCGTAACCGGGACTAACTACAATGAGCAGTTCTTC	CSARVVTGTNYNEQFF
TRBJ2-7	TRBV28	TRBD1	NA	TGTGCCAGCAGTTTAAGCGGACAGGGGGTTTGGGCGGTCTACGAGCAGTACTTC	CASSLSGQGVWAVYEQYF
TRBJ1-2	TRBV29-1	NA	many	TGCAGCGTTAAAGGGAACTATGGCTACACCTTC	CSVKGNYGYTF
TRBJ1-5	TRBV19	NA	NA	TGTGCCGGGTCCGTCAGAGGCGGAGATCAGCCCCAGCATTTT	CAGSVRGGDQPQHF
TRBJ1-2	TRBV12-3/TRBV12-4	TRBD1	NA	TGTGCCAGCAGCTTAGTCCTTATCCGGGACAGGAAGAACTATGGCTACACCTTC	CASSLVLIRDRKNYGYTF
TRBJ2-3	TRBV29-1	TRBD2	NA	TGCAGCGTTAGACTAGCCTTGACAGATACGCAGTATTTT	CSVRLALTDTQYF
TRBJ2-7	TRBV27	TRBD2	NA	TGTGCCAGCAGTGTACTAGCGAGCGGCTCCTACGAGCAGTACTTC	CASSVLASGSYEQYF
TRBJ2-7	TRBV6-1	NA	many	TGTGCCAGCACCTCGGACAGACTCCCCTACGAGCAGTACTTC	CASTSDRLPYEQYF
TRBJ2-3	TRBV12-3/TRBV12-4	TRBD2	NA	TGTGCCAGCGGGCTAGCGGGATTGTCCGATACGCAGTATTTT	CASGLAGLSDTQYF
TRBJ2-1	TRBV3-1	NA	few	TGTGCCAGCAGCCTGATGACGGGAAATGAGCAGTTCTTC	CASSLMTGNEQFF
TRBJ1-2	TRBV12-3/TRBV12-4	NA	few	TGTGCCAGCAGTTTAAACGTTGCGAACGGAGGGGATGGCTACACCTTC	CASSLNVANGGDGYTF
TRBJ2-4	TRBV7-2	TRBD1	NA	TGTGCCAGCAGCTTAGCGCCCAGGGGGTTAGCCAAAAACATTCAGTACTTC	CASSLAPRGLAKNIQYF
TRBJ2-7	TRBV4-1	NA	many	TGCGCCAGCAGCCAAGAAACCCCCCTGGGCCTAGATACCCACGAGCAGTACTTC	CASSQETPLGLDTHEQYF
TRBJ2-1	TRBV7-2	NA	NA	TGTGCCAGCAGCCCCCGCTGGAGCTCCTACAATGAGCAGTTCTTC	CASSPRWSSYNEQFF
TRBJ1-5	TRBV27	TRBD1	many	TGTGCCAGCCGGACAGGGGTCAGCAATCAGCCCCAGCATTTT	CASRTGVSNQPQHF
TRBJ2-1	TRBV7-3	TRBD2	NA	TGTGCCAGCAGCATGGGACTAGCCTCGTCCTACAATGAGCAGTTCTTC	CASSMGLASSYNEQFF
TRBJ2-3	TRBV12-3/TRBV12-4	TRBD2	NA	TGTGCCAGCAGTTCCGGGACTAGCGTTCACACAGATACGCAGTATTTT	CASSSGTSVHTDTQYF
TRBJ2-2	TRBV4-3	NA	few	TGCGCCAGCAGCCAAGATGTGAGCCACGGGGAGCTGTTTTTT	CASSQDVSHGELFF
TRBJ2-2	TRBV19	TRBD1	many	TGTGCCAGTAAGACGACAGGGGGCTCCGGGGAGCTGTTTTTT	CASKTTGGSGELFF
TRBJ1-5	TRBV12-3/TRBV12-4	NA	NA	TGTGCCAGCAGTGTCGGGCCCGGCAATCAGCCCCAGCATTTT	CASSVGPGNQPQHF
TRBJ2-3	TRBV12-3/TRBV12-4	NA	NA	TGTGCCAGCAGTTTAGCAAGTGCAGATACGCAGTATTTT	CASSLASADTQYF
TRBJ2-7	TRBV12-5	NA	many	TGTGCTAGTGGTCTTACCTACGAGCAGTACTTC	CASGLTYEQYF
TRBJ2-7	TRBV6-2/TRBV6-3	TRBD2	NA	TGTGCCAGCAGTCGCCCGGGACTAGTGGACGAGCAGTACTTC	CASSRPGLVDEQYF
TRBJ2-5	TRBV20-1	NA	few	TGCAGTGCTCCCGAGAGGGTCGGACTACCCGTCGTGGAGACCCAGTACTTC	CSAPERVGLPVVETQYF
TRBJ2-1	TRBV12-3/TRBV12-4	TRBD2	many	TGTGCCAGCAGTCCCCTAGCGGGAGGGCATGAGCAGTTCTTC	CASSPLAGGHEQFF
TRBJ2-7	TRBV7-9	NA	NA	TGTGCCAGCAGCTTAGTTCTAGCGGGACAGGACGAGCAGTACTTC	CASSLVLAGQDEQYF
TRBJ2-6	TRBV15	NA	few	TGTGCCACCAGCAGAGGATCCGGGGGCACTGGGGCCAACGTCCTGACTTTC	CATSRGSGGTGANVLTF
TRBJ2-4	TRBV12-3/TRBV12-4	TRBD2	few	TGTGCCAGCACCTCGGGGGGGCGCATGGCCAAAAACATTCAGTACTTC	CASTSGGRMAKNIQYF
TRBJ2-7	TRBV5-4	TRBD1	few	TGTGCCAGCAGCTTGTCGACAGGGGATCCCTACGAGCAGTACTTC	CASSLSTGDPYEQYF
TRBJ2-3	TRBV28	NA	few	TGTGCCAGCACCTTGGAATACGGACAGCAGTATTTT	CASTLEYGQQYF
TRBJ2-5	TRBV7-6	NA	NA	TGTGCCAGCAGCCCTACTAAACTGGGAGAGACCCAGTACTTC	CASSPTKLGETQYF
TRBJ2-3	TRBV20-1	NA	NA	TGCAGTGCTAGTGGGCCGGGGGGCTTATCAGATACGCAGTATTTT	CSASGPGGLSDTQYF
TRBJ2-1	TRBV7-2	TRBD2	NA	TGTGCCAGCAGCCGGACTAGCGGGATAGCCTACAATGAGCAGTTCTTC	CASSRTSGIAYNEQFF